This TCR beta chain was found in a study of beta chain features in type 1 diabetes. The study's findings and limits: Moderately but significantly shorter TCRB CDR3s were found in Type 1 diabetes patients in all four CD4+ subsets.

The study reverse transcribed the entire isolated RNA, so it sequenced expressed TCRB transcripts. The table came from immunoSEQ multiplex PCR; TCRdb's copy has only in-frame clones and leaves some out. The sample carries 95,000 to 150,000 clones, around 17% recorded once. About this clone itself: Its antigen remains unknown.

Trimming shortened V by 2 bases and J by 0 bases, and 11 bases separated the two germline ends. The germline CDR1 and CDR2 sequences are MNHEY and SVGAGI. The CDR3 is made up of 15 amino acids. Staining for CD45RO/CCR7/CD25/CD127/CD95/CD27 allowed sorting of CD4+ naive, central memory, regulatory and stem cell-like memory cells. The chain employs TRBV6-5 and TRBJ2-7; D not certain. The source is a man aged 30-40 years with type 1 diabetes. Sequenced material: central memory CD4+ T cells from blood. DNA for the CDR3: TGTGCCAGCAGTTACGGTCAAGATAGCTCCTACGAGCAGTACTTC. This encodes CASSYGQDSSYEQYF.